This T cell receptor beta chain comes out of a study of T-cell reconstitution after alpha-beta-depleted transplantation in children. This CDR3 contains 13 residues. CDR1 and CDR2 from the germline V gene are SQVTM and ANQGSEA. V was trimmed by 4 bases and J by 3 bases, leaving 12 bases between them. This clonotype was counted only a few times. Its specificity is unknown. Researchers prepared the TCRbeta library using unique molecular identifiers, the study reports. TCRdb reprocessed the PCR reads with MiXCR, giving one entry per CDR3 protein. This table has more than 200,000 distinct CDR3 sequences, roughly 8.1% appearing once. Study-wide findings and caveats: After transplant, at about two months, alpha-beta T cells were reportedly derived from several hundred expanded graft clones. The main origin of T-cell counts and diversity one year after transplant was newly produced T cells.

The TCR comes from a male patient aged 2 to 10 who had a stem cell transplant for acute myeloid leukemia, so the T cells may come from the graft donor. Sequenced here: PBMCs, mostly from graft donor cells, sampled 360 days after TCRalphabeta/CD19-depleted stem cell transplant. The J gene is TRBJ1-2, the V gene TRBV29-1; no clear D. CDR3 in DNA: TGCAGCGTTGGTTGGGAGTGGGACTATGGCTACACCTTC. Encoded protein: CSVGWEWDYGYTF.